This paragraph reports one TCR beta chain. Methods used by the authors: Reference gene primer amplification gave estimated nucleated cell counts. Produced via immunoSEQ multiplex PCR; TCRdb's table is partial and in-frame only. D and trimming come from the DNA, and the V and J calls and clone size come from that table. The sample includes over 150,000 clones, about 86% seen only once; the top ten take around 7.7%. The data are from a study of blood T cell repertoires in COVID-19. Study-wide context: From the United States, Italy and Spain came samples of acute and convalescent COVID-19.

The germline CDR1 and CDR2 sequences are MNHEY and SMNVEV (reference sequence). The CDR3 runs to 17 residues. The V and J ends lost 2 bases and 4 bases, in that order; junction bases with no gene match: 10. Recovered Cohort 3 donors showed two negative PCRs, clearance, or symptom resolution. The sequence derives from a man in his fifties or sixties who had recovered from COVID-19. The specimen was PBMCs or T cells enriched from blood (not recorded which). The chain combines TRBV27 with TRBJ1-1, with TRBD1 identical over 10 bases. CDR3 bases: TGTGCCAGCAGTTTACTGGGGACAGGGGAACGAGGCACTGAAGCTTTCTTT. Its protein product is CASSLLGTGERGTEAFF.